This T cell receptor (beta chain) was obtained from a study of response to subunit inactivated influenza vaccine. The CDR3 is made up of 15 amino acids. The J segment lost 4 bases and the V segment lost 0 bases, leaving 4 bases of the junction unmatched. The germline CDR1 and CDR2 sequences are SEHNR and FQNEAQ (reference sequence). From the RT-PCR reads, TCRdb called clonotypes with MiXCR, one entry per CDR3 protein. This sample carries fewer than 700,000 distinct CDR3 sequences, over 10% of them seen once, and the ten largest clones take 10% to 15%. This clonotype was sampled from a man between 50 and 59 years old who received an inactivated influenza vaccine. This chain links TRBV7-9 with TRBJ2-5; 8 positions match TRBD1. The specimen was PBMCs from blood, collected about 6 weeks after vaccination. CDR3 nucleotides: TGTGCCAGCAGCTTAGCGGGTGACAGGGGAGAGACCCAGTACTTC. Translation: CASSLAGDRGETQYF.